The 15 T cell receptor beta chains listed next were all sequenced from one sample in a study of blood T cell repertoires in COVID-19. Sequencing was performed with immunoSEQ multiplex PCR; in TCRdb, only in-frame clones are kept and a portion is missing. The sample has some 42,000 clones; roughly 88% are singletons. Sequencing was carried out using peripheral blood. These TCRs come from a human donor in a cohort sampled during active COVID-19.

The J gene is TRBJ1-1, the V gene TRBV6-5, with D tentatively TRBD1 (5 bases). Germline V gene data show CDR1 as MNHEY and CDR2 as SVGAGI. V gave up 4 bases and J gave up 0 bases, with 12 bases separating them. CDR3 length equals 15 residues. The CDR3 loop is CASSSGWQMNTEAFF. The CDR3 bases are TGTGCCAGCAGTTCAGGGTGGCAGATGAACACTGAAGCTTTCTTT.

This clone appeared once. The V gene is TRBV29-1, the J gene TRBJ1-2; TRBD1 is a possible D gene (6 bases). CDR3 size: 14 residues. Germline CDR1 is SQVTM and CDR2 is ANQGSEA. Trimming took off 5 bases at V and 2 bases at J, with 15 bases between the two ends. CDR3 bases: TGCAGCGTTCAGACAGGCCAGGCGAACTATGGCTACACCTTC. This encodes CSVQTGQANYGYTF.

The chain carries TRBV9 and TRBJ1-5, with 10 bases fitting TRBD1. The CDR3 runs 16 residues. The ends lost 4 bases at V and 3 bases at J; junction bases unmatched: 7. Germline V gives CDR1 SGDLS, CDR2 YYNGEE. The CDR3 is CASSSGQGGVNQPQHF. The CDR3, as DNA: TGTGCCAGCAGCTCCGGACAGGGGGGAGTCAATCAGCCCCAGCATTTT.

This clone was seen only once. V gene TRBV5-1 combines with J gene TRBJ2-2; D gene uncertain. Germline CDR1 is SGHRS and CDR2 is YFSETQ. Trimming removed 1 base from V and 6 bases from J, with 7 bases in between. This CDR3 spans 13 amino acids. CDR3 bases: TGCGCCAGCAGCTTGTCTGACTCCGGGGAGCTGTTTTTT. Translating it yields CASSLSDSGELFF. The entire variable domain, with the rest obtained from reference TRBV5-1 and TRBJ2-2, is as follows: KAGVTQTPRYLIKTRGQQVTLSCSPISGHRSVSWYQQTPGQGLQFLFEYFSETQRNKGNFPGRFSGRQFSNSRSEMNVSTLELGDSALYLCASSLSDSGELFFGEGSRLTVL.

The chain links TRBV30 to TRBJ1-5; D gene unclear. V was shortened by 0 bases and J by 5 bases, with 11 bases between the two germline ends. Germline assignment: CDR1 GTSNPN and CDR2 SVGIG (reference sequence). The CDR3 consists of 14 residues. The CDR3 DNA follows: TGTGCCTGGAGTGTACTTCTCGGGGATCAGCCCCAGCATTTT. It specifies CAWSVLLGDQPQHF.

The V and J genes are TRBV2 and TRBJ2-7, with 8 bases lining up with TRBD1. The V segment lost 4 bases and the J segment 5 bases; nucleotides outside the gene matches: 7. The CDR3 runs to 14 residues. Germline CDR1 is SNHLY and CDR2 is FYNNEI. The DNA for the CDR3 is TGTGCCAGCAGTGCGAGGACAGGGCAACACGAGCAGTACTTC. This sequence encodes CASSARTGQHEQYF.

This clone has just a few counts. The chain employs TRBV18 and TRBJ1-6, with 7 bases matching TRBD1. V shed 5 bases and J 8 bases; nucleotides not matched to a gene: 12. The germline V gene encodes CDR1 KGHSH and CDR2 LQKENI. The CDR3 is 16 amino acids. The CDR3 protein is CASSDHGTAMDSPLHF. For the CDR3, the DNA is TGTGCCAGCTCAGACCACGGGACAGCTATGGATTCACCCCTCCACTTT. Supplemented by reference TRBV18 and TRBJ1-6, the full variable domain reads NAGVMQNPRHLVRRRGQEARLRCSPMKGHSHVYWYRQLPEEGLKFMVYLQKENIIDESGMPKERFSAEFPKEGPSILRIQQVVRGDSAAYFCASSDHGTAMDSPLHFGNGTRLTVT.

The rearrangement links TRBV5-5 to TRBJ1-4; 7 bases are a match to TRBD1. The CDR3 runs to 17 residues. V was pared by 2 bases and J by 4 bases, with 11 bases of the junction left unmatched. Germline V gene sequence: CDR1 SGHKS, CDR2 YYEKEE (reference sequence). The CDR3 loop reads CASSFNIPGQLNEKLFF. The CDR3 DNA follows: TGTGCCAGCAGCTTTAATATACCGGGACAGCTTAATGAAAAACTGTTTTTT.

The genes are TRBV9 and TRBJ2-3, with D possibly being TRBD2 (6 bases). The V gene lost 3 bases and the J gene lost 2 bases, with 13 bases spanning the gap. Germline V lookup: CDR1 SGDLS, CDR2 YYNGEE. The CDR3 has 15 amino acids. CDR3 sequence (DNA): TGTGCCAGCAGCGAGAGGGGACTTCTCACAGATACGCAGTATTTT. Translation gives CASSERGLLTDTQYF.

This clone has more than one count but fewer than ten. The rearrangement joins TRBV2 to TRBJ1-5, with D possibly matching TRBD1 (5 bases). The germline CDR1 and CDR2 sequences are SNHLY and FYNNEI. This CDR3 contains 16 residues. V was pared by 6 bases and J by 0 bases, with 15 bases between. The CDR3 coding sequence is TGTGCCAGCAGCCGCGGGGCAGTATATAGCAATCAGCCCCAGCATTTT. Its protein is CASSRGAVYSNQPQHF.

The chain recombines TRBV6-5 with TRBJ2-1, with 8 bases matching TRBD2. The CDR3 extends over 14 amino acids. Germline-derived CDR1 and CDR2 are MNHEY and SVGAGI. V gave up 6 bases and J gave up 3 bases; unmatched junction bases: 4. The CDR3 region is CASRAGGLYNEQFF. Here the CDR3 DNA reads TGTGCCAGCAGGGCGGGGGGCCTCTACAATGAGCAGTTCTTC.

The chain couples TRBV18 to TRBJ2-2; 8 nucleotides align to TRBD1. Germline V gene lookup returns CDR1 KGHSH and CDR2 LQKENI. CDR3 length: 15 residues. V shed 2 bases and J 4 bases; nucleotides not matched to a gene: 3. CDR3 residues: CASSPETGATGELFF. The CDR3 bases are TGTGCCAGCTCACCAGAGACAGGGGCCACCGGGGAGCTGTTTTTT.

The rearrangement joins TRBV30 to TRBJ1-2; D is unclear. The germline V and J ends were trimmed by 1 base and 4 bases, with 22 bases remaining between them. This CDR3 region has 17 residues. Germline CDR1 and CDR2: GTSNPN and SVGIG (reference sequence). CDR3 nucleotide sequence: TGTGCCTGGAGTGGAGGTTTACTCGAGAGTCGGAGCTATGGCTACACCTTC. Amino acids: CAWSGGLLESRSYGYTF.

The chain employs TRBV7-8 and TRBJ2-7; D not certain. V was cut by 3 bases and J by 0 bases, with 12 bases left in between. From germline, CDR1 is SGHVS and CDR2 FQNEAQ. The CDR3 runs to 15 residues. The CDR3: CASSFSEASSYEQYF. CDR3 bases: TGTGCCAGCAGCTTCTCGGAAGCTAGCTCCTACGAGCAGTACTTC.

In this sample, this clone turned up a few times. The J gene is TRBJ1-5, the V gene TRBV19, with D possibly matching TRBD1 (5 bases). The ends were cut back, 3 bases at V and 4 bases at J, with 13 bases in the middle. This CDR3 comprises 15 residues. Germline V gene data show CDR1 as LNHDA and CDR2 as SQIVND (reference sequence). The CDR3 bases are TGTGCCAGTAGTATTGGGGGGACGGGTAATCAGCCCCAGCATTTT. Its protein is CASSIGGTGNQPQHF.